This TCR beta chain stems from a study of blood T cell repertoires in COVID-19. The CDR3 has 13 residues. V gave up 6 bases and J gave up 4 bases; unmatched junction bases: 4. Looked up from germline, CDR1 is KGHDR and CDR2 is SFDVKD. Using immunoSEQ multiplex PCR, the repertoire was profiled, and TCRdb retains in-frame clones only, with some absent. Of 100,000 to 150,000 clones listed, 81% are singletons. The clonotype comes from a woman in her sixties or seventies with active or convalescent COVID-19. The rearrangement uses TRBV24-1 and TRBJ2-5; 7 nucleotides agree with TRBD1. Source material: peripheral blood. The CDR3 here is CATSHRGRETQYF. CDR3 DNA: TGTGCCACCAGTCACAGGGGAAGAGAGACCCAGTACTTC.